A selection of T cell receptor beta chains follows, all from one sample in a study of CD8+ T cells in alopecia areata. The assay was immunoSEQ multiplex PCR, and TCRdb's table has in-frame clones only and misses some. The sample includes 110,000 or so clones, around three fifths of them seen just once. The input for sequencing was CD4+ T cells sorted from blood, taken at week 24, from a patient treated with tofacitinib. These receptors all stem from a human donor with alopecia areata. The CDR3 runs from the conserved cysteine through the conserved F or W. The order of the fields is J gene, V gene, clone size, D gene, CDR3 DNA, CDR3 protein. A D gene is named only where the DNA matches it firmly. Clone size is stated in some rows and not others, as once, few, many or a class when expanded.

>TRBJ2-7|TRBV10-3|few|TRBD2
TGTTACATCGGGCGCGGGGGGTACGAGCAGTACTTC
CYIGRGGYEQYF
>TRBJ2-3|TRBV4-1|.|.
TGCGCCAGCAGCCAAGATCTGAGCGCTAGACGCACAGATACGCAGTATTTT
CASSQDLSARRTDTQYF
>TRBJ1-5|TRBV4-2|.|.
TGTGCCAGCAGTCTGTACAGTGGCAATCAGCCCCAGCATTTT
CASSLYSGNQPQHF
>TRBJ2-2|TRBV7-2|.|.
TGTGCCAGCAGCTCCCGGTTGATGAACACCGGGGAGCTGTTTTTT
CASSSRLMNTGELFF
>TRBJ1-2|TRBV30|.|TRBD1
TGTGCCTGGAGGACAGGGGGACGACTTGGCTACACCTTC
CAWRTGGRLGYTF
>TRBJ2-5|TRBV30|.|TRBD1
TGTGCCTGGAGTGTCTGGGACAGAGTCCAAGAGACCCAGTACTTC
CAWSVWDRVQETQYF
>TRBJ2-1|TRBV27|few|.
TGTGCCAGCAGTCCTAGTCTGCAGCGTATCGAGCAGTTCTTC
CASSPSLQRIEQFF
>TRBJ2-1|TRBV5-6|.|.
TGTGCCAGCAGCCCCCCGCCGAACAATGAGCAGTTCTTC
CASSPPPNNEQFF
>TRBJ2-2|TRBV15|once|TRBD1
TGTGCCACCTCCCGGGACAGGCTCGGGGGCACCGGGGAGCTGTTTTTT
CATSRDRLGGTGELFF
>TRBJ2-3|TRBV9|.|TRBD1
TGTGCCAGCAGCGTAGGAGCAGGGGGCACCACAGATACGCAGTATTTT
CASSVGAGGTTDTQYF
>TRBJ2-4|TRBV5-6|.|.
TGTGCCAGCAGCTGGGGCCGCGCGGGGGCGACAACCAAAAACATTCAGTACTTC
CASSWGRAGATTKNIQYF
>TRBJ2-3|TRBV7-9|.|TRBD2
TGTGCCAGCAGCTTAGCTCTAGCGGGGACTAGCACAGATACGCAGTATTTT
CASSLALAGTSTDTQYF
>TRBJ2-7|TRBV5-1|.|TRBD1
TGCGCCAGCAGGGGACAGGGGCCGTACGAGCAGTACTTC
CASRGQGPYEQYF
>TRBJ2-5|TRBV5-1|.|TRBD2
TGCGCCAGCAGCTTGGCACTAGCGGAAGAGACCCAGTACTTC
CASSLALAEETQYF
>TRBJ2-1|TRBV29-1|.|.
TGCACCACTGGGGCGGTTGGTGAGCAGTTCTTC
CTTGAVGEQFF
>TRBJ2-7|TRBV29-1|.|.
TGCAGCGTTTTAGTTGGCCGTGGCCCATTCTACGAGCAGTACTTC
CSVLVGRGPFYEQYF
>TRBJ2-3|TRBV5-4|.|.
TGTGCCAGCAGCTTCGACTCCAATACGCAGTATTTT
CASSFDSNTQYF